This TCR beta chain was retrieved from a study of blood T cells in healthy people across ages. Study-wide findings and caveats: Measured against age, TCR beta diversity per million T cells decreased in a roughly linear manner.

There are a few counts of this clonotype. Its antigen is undetermined. The CDR3 extends over 14 amino acids. The germline V and J ends were trimmed by 1 base and 0 bases, with 8 bases remaining between them. Looked up from germline, CDR1 is SGDLS and CDR2 is YYNGEE. Primers used in a second PCR of about 7 to 12 cycles were a sample-barcoded 5' primer and a J-beta primer mix. From the 5' RACE reads, TCRdb called clonotypes with MiXCR, one entry per CDR3 protein. The data hold approximately 820,000 distinct CDR3 sequences, with roughly 44% observed a single time. Input material: blood. V is TRBV9 and J is TRBJ2-7; either TRBD1 or TRBD2 may supply D (5 bases each). The source is a man in his sixties in good health. This CDR3 is CASSVTGASYEQYF. The DNA for the CDR3 is TGTGCCAGCAGCGTAACCGGGGCCTCCTACGAGCAGTACTTC.